The source of this T cell receptor (beta chain) is a study of vaccination and CD4 T cells after COVID-19. A few counts support this clonotype. Its antigen is currently unknown. V lost 4 bases and J lost 3, with 15 bases in between. CDR3 length equals 15 residues. Oncomine TCR Beta short-read sequencing was applied to DNA from cultured CD4+ T cells. Cultured CD4+ T cells yielded the extracted genomic DNA. TCRdb called the PCR reads again in MiXCR, with one record for every CDR3 protein. This table holds 13,000 to 15,000 distinct CDR3 sequences, roughly 42% found once. The sample's treatment: roughly 10-day PBMC culture with coronavirus spike peptide pools or control peptides (ViraFEST assay). ViraFEST used peptide pools to expand antigen-specific T cells and subsequently sequenced their TCRs.

This TCR came from a human donor who had recovered from COVID-19. Sequencing used CD4+ T cells from blood, cultured in vitro. The V gene is TRBV12-3 or TRBV12-4, the J gene TRBJ1-1, with a tentative D call TRBD1 (6 bases). The CDR3 loop reads CASSSVGGQDTEAFF. CDR3 DNA sequence: TGTGCCAGCAGTTCCGTAGGGGGGCAGGACACTGAAGCTTTCTTT.